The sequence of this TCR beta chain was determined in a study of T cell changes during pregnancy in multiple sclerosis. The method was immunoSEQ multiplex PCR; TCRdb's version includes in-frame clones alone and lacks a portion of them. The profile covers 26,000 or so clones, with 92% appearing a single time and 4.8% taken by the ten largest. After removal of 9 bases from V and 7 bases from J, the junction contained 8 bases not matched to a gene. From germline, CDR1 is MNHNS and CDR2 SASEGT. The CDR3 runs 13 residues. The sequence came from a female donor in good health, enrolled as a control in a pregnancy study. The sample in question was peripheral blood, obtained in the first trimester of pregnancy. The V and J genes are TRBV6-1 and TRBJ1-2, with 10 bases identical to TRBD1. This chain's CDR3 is CASGTGVSGGYTF. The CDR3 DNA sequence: TGTGCCAGTGGGACAGGGGTCTCAGGTGGCTACACCTTC.